A single sample is the source of the 14 T cell receptor beta chains below, sequenced in a study of T cell responses to AZD1222 COVID-19 vaccine. The protocol was immunoSEQ multiplex PCR, while the TCRdb copy is restricted to in-frame clones and leaves out a portion. The table shows 100,000 to 110,000 clones, with 80% to 95% occurring only once. The sample in question was peripheral blood, obtained on day 0 of AZD1222 vaccination. The receptor source for this set is an adult in good health.

The chain combines TRBV19 with TRBJ1-1; weak D call: TRBD1 (5 bases). Germline CDR1 and CDR2: LNHDA and SQIVND (reference sequence). With 4 bases removed from V and 4 bases from J, the gap between germline ends came to 13 bases. The length of the CDR3 is 14 residues. The CDR3 here is CASSTPGLGTEAFF. The CDR3 DNA reads as TGTGCCAGTAGTACTCCGGGACTAGGCACTGAAGCTTTCTTT.

The V call is TRBV10-2, the J call TRBJ2-1; D perhaps matches TRBD2 (5 bases). Germline values: CDR1 WSHSY, CDR2 SAAADI. The ends were cut back, 6 bases at V and 7 bases at J, with 19 bases in the middle. The CDR3 has 15 amino acids. CDR3 DNA sequence: TGCGCCAGCAGGATTGGCAGCGGCACCGGGAATGAGCAGTTCTTC. It encodes CASRIGSGTGNEQFF.

The chain couples TRBV24-1 to TRBJ1-5; weak D call: TRBD1 (5 bases). V gave up 4 bases and J gave up 7 bases, with 7 bases separating them. CDR3 length: 12 amino acids. Germline-derived CDR1 and CDR2 are KGHDR and SFDVKD. The CDR3 bases are TGTGCCACCAGTGAGGGGCGGCAGCCCCAGCATTTT. Translated, it gives CATSEGRQPQHF.

V usage is TRBV27 and J usage is TRBJ1-1, with D maybe TRBD1 (5 bases). Deletions cut 0 bases from V and 3 bases from J, with 5 bases between. The length of the CDR3 is 13 residues. CDR1 and CDR2 (germline): MNHEY, SMNVEV (reference sequence). The CDR3 DNA sequence: TGTGCCAGCAGTTTATCAGGGGACACTGAAGCTTTCTTT. Amino acid sequence: CASSLSGDTEAFF.

J is TRBJ1-1 and V is TRBV5-1; D possibly corresponds to TRBD1 (5 bases). The germline CDR1 and CDR2 sequences are SGHRS and YFSETQ. The CDR3 loop spans 15 amino acids. V shed 4 bases and J shed 1 base, with 14 bases lying between them. The CDR3 reads CASSALGVANTEAFF. CDR3 in DNA: TGCGCCAGCAGCGCCCTAGGGGTAGCGAACACTGAAGCTTTCTTT.

The chain joins TRBV3-1 (or the pseudogene TRBV3-2) to TRBJ2-3; D may match TRBD1 or TRBD2 (5 bases each). V dropped 3 bases and J dropped 1 base, with 8 bases sitting between them. Germline V gene sequence: CDR1 LGHDT, CDR2 YNNKEL (reference sequence). CDR3 length: 14 amino acids. The DNA of the CDR3 is TGTGCCAGCAGCCAGTGGGACCGCACAGATACGCAGTATTTT. Its translation is CASSQWDRTDTQYF.

This clone has only one observation. The chain joins TRBV6-5 to TRBJ2-5, with D perhaps TRBD1 or TRBD2 (5 bases each). The CDR3 consists of 16 residues. Trimming took 0 bases from V and 4 from J, leaving 15 bases between them. Per the germline V gene, CDR1 is MNHEY and CDR2 is SVGAGI. CDR3 sequence reads: CASSYSGVVVRETQYF. CDR3 DNA: TGTGCCAGCAGTTACTCGGGGGTGGTGGTTCGAGAGACCCAGTACTTC.

The chain links TRBV20-1 to TRBJ1-2; D is undetermined. Germline V gene sequence: CDR1 DFQATT, CDR2 SNEGSKA (reference sequence). With 8 bases removed from V and 4 bases from J, the gap between germline ends came to 11 bases. The CDR3 is made up of 11 amino acids. CDR3 protein: CSSSDLYGYTF. CDR3 bases: TGCAGTAGCAGCGATCTCTATGGCTACACCTTC.

V and J are TRBV27 and TRBJ2-1; D is tentatively TRBD1 or TRBD2 (5 bases each). Trimming stripped 4 bases from V and 10 bases from J, with 8 bases between. CDR1 MNHEY and CDR2 SMNVEV come from the germline V gene (reference sequence). There are 11 residues in the CDR3. Here the CDR3 DNA reads TGTGCCAGCAGTTGGGGGTCAGAGCAGTTCTTC. Protein sequence: CASSWGSEQFF.

The chain couples TRBV6-4 to TRBJ2-3; no clear D. CDR1 is MRHNA, CDR2 SNTAGT, per germline. This CDR3 comprises 12 residues. Trimming stripped 5 bases from V and 1 base from J, with 4 bases between. The CDR3 bases are TGTGCCAGCAGTCCTGGCACAGATACGCAGTATTTT. Encoded protein: CASSPGTDTQYF.

J is TRBJ2-1 and V is TRBV7-9, with TRBD2 matching over 7 bases. V gave up 1 base and J gave up 2 bases; unmatched junction bases: 2. The CDR3 extends over 15 amino acids. Germline V lookup: CDR1 SEHNR, CDR2 FQNEAQ (reference sequence). The CDR3 loop reads CASSLGAGAYNEQFF. CDR3 sequence (DNA): TGTGCCAGCAGCTTAGGGGCGGGAGCCTACAATGAGCAGTTCTTC.

This rearrangement joins TRBV19 to TRBJ2-2, with TRBD1 matching 9 bases. This CDR3 is 16 amino acids long. In germline, CDR1 is LNHDA, CDR2 SQIVND (reference sequence). Trimming at V came to 4 bases and at J to 6 bases, leaving 9 bases not matched to a gene. In DNA form, the CDR3 reads TGTGCCAGTAGTACAACAGGGGGCGGTTATCCCGGGGAGCTGTTTTTT. This encodes CASSTTGGGYPGELFF.

The V gene is TRBV29-1, the J gene TRBJ1-2; the match to TRBD1 covers 9 bases. The CDR3 totals 12 residues. Trimming took 5 bases from V and 4 from J; bases not matched to a gene: 2. Germline V gene lookup returns CDR1 SQVTM and CDR2 ANQGSEA. CDR3 protein: CSVPDRGYGYTF. The CDR3 DNA is TGCAGCGTTCCGGACAGGGGCTATGGCTACACCTTC.

V usage is TRBV28 and J usage is TRBJ1-5; no clear D. V was pared by 5 bases and J by 4 bases, with 12 bases between. The CDR3 is made up of 14 amino acids. Germline-derived CDR1 and CDR2 are MDHEN and SYDVKM. The CDR3 region is CASSPPPLNQPQHF. The DNA for the CDR3 is TGTGCCAGCAGTCCTCCCCCTCTGAATCAGCCCCAGCATTTT.